This is a list of T cell receptor beta chains from one sample in a study of radiation and T cells in renal cell carcinoma. TCRdb keeps only in-frame clones here, not all; method: immunoSEQ multiplex PCR. Of some 130,000 clones listed, approximately 90% are singletons. Sequenced here: blood, sampled from a patient whose treatment included radiotherapy and nephrectomy. These receptors all stem from a woman in her 70s with renal cell carcinoma. Each CDR3 is given with its conserved first and last residue. Fields, in order: CDR3 DNA, CDR3 protein, V gene, D gene, J gene, clone size, CDR3 length. A D gene is named only where the DNA matches it firmly. For some rows the clone size is stated as once, few or many, or as a class when expanded; others skip it.

CDR3 DNA: TGTGCCAGCAGCCCGCGCCTACCCAACACCGGGGAGCTGTTTTTT
CDR3 protein: CASSPRLPNTGELFF
V gene: TRBV14
D gene: -
J gene: TRBJ2-2
clone size: -
CDR3 length: 15

CDR3 DNA: TGTGCCAGCAGTGGGGGAGCGGGGGGCAGAGTGCAAAAGTTCTTC
CDR3 protein: CASSGGAGGRVQKFF
V gene: TRBV6-4
D gene: TRBD2
J gene: TRBJ2-1
clone size: -
CDR3 length: 15

CDR3 DNA: TGTGCCAGCAGCCCTGGGCAGGGCAACACTGAAGCTTTCTTT
CDR3 protein: CASSPGQGNTEAFF
V gene: TRBV7-2
D gene: -
J gene: TRBJ1-1
clone size: -
CDR3 length: 14

CDR3 DNA: TGTGCCAGCAGCCCACTAGCGGGGGGGAATTACAATGAGCAGTTCTTC
CDR3 protein: CASSPLAGGNYNEQFF
V gene: TRBV7-9
D gene: TRBD2
J gene: TRBJ2-1
clone size: -
CDR3 length: 16

CDR3 DNA: TGTGCCAGCAGCCGCCCGGGACAGGGTGGCGGGGAGCTGTTTTTT
CDR3 protein: CASSRPGQGGGELFF
V gene: TRBV7-8
D gene: TRBD1
J gene: TRBJ2-2
clone size: -
CDR3 length: 15

CDR3 DNA: TGTGCCAGCAACTCAGTTCAAGATACGCAGTATTTT
CDR3 protein: CASNSVQDTQYF
V gene: TRBV28
D gene: -
J gene: TRBJ2-3
clone size: -
CDR3 length: 12

CDR3 DNA: TGTGCCAGTACCCCTGACAGAGCCTTCGATCTCTATCGTGGAAACACCATATATTTT
CDR3 protein: CASTPDRAFDLYRGNTIYF
V gene: TRBV19
D gene: -
J gene: TRBJ1-3
clone size: -
CDR3 length: 19

CDR3 DNA: TGCAGCGTTGGGACAGGGGCGAGCACCGGGGAGCTGTTTTTT
CDR3 protein: CSVGTGASTGELFF
V gene: TRBV29-1
D gene: TRBD1
J gene: TRBJ2-2
clone size: -
CDR3 length: 14

CDR3 DNA: TGTGCCAGTAGTCCAGCGTCCTACAATGAGCAGTTCTTC
CDR3 protein: CASSPASYNEQFF
V gene: TRBV19
D gene: -
J gene: TRBJ2-1
clone size: -
CDR3 length: 13

CDR3 DNA: TGTGCCAGCAGCCCTTTGGGGAGCAATCAGCCCCAGCATTTT
CDR3 protein: CASSPLGSNQPQHF
V gene: TRBV7-2
D gene: -
J gene: TRBJ1-5
clone size: -
CDR3 length: 14

CDR3 DNA: TGTGCCAGCATCCTCAGGGGGCGACTAGATACGCAGTATTTT
CDR3 protein: CASILRGRLDTQYF
V gene: TRBV6-1
D gene: TRBD1
J gene: TRBJ2-3
clone size: -
CDR3 length: 14

CDR3 DNA: TGTGCCAGCAGTGAAGTGAGCCCCCGTCCAGAAGCTTTCTTT
CDR3 protein: CASSEVSPRPEAFF
V gene: TRBV6-1
D gene: -
J gene: TRBJ1-1
clone size: -
CDR3 length: 14

CDR3 DNA: TGTGCCTTTTCCCGGGACACTGAAGCTTTCTTT
CDR3 protein: CAFSRDTEAFF
V gene: TRBV30
D gene: -
J gene: TRBJ1-1
clone size: few
CDR3 length: 11

CDR3 DNA: TGTGCCAGCAGCTTAAGGGACAGGGAACAAGAGACCCAGTACTTC
CDR3 protein: CASSLRDREQETQYF
V gene: TRBV7-6
D gene: TRBD1
J gene: TRBJ2-5
clone size: -
CDR3 length: 15

CDR3 DNA: TGTGCCAGCAGCGTAGGGGGTCCGAGCTCCTACGAGCAGTACTTC
CDR3 protein: CASSVGGPSSYEQYF
V gene: TRBV9
D gene: -
J gene: TRBJ2-7
clone size: -
CDR3 length: 15

CDR3 DNA: TGCGCCAGCAGCTTGGCCGGGACAGCCTCCTACGAGCAGTACTTC
CDR3 protein: CASSLAGTASYEQYF
V gene: TRBV5-1
D gene: TRBD1
J gene: TRBJ2-7
clone size: -
CDR3 length: 15

CDR3 DNA: TGTGCCAGCAGTTACTCAGCCAATCAGGGCGAGCAGTACTTC
CDR3 protein: CASSYSANQGEQYF
V gene: TRBV6-5
D gene: -
J gene: TRBJ2-7
clone size: -
CDR3 length: 14

CDR3 DNA: TGTGCCAGCAGTCTAGGCGGAGGGAGAGGCTACACCTTC
CDR3 protein: CASSLGGGRGYTF
V gene: TRBV7-3
D gene: -
J gene: TRBJ1-2
clone size: -
CDR3 length: 13

CDR3 DNA: TGTGCCAGCTCGCGGCCGGGCGCTTCACCCCTCCACTTT
CDR3 protein: CASSRPGASPLHF
V gene: TRBV6-1
D gene: -
J gene: TRBJ1-6
clone size: -
CDR3 length: 13

CDR3 DNA: TGCAGCGTTCAGGGGATTGAAGCTTTCTTT
CDR3 protein: CSVQGIEAFF
V gene: TRBV29-1
D gene: -
J gene: TRBJ1-1
clone size: -
CDR3 length: 10

CDR3 DNA: TGTGCCATCAGTGGGACCCCGGGGGACGAGCAGTACTTC
CDR3 protein: CAISGTPGDEQYF
V gene: TRBV10-3
D gene: -
J gene: TRBJ2-7
clone size: -
CDR3 length: 13

CDR3 DNA: TGTGCCAGCAGTAATAGCGGGGGGCGAGGCACCGGGGAGCTGTTTTTT
CDR3 protein: CASSNSGGRGTGELFF
V gene: TRBV7-2
D gene: TRBD2
J gene: TRBJ2-2
clone size: -
CDR3 length: 16

CDR3 DNA: TGTGCCGGGACAGGGGGCCTCGGAATTTCACCCCTCCACTTT
CDR3 protein: CAGTGGLGISPLHF
V gene: TRBV2
D gene: TRBD1
J gene: TRBJ1-6
clone size: -
CDR3 length: 14

CDR3 DNA: TGCAGTGGGGGACCAAAAGAGACCCAGTACTTC
CDR3 protein: CSGGPKETQYF
V gene: TRBV20-1
D gene: -
J gene: TRBJ2-5
clone size: -
CDR3 length: 11

CDR3 DNA: TGTGCCAGTAGACAGGGTGGAGCCTACGAGCAGTACTTC
CDR3 protein: CASRQGGAYEQYF
V gene: TRBV2
D gene: TRBD1
J gene: TRBJ2-7
clone size: -
CDR3 length: 13

CDR3 DNA: TGTGCCAGCAGTGTCACAGGGGTTGGCTACACCTTC
CDR3 protein: CASSVTGVGYTF
V gene: TRBV6-1
D gene: TRBD1
J gene: TRBJ1-2
clone size: once
CDR3 length: 12

CDR3 DNA: TGCGCCAGCAGCGTAGAGGGGAAAAGGGCGACCCAGTACTTC
CDR3 protein: CASSVEGKRATQYF
V gene: TRBV4-1
D gene: -
J gene: TRBJ2-5
clone size: -
CDR3 length: 14

CDR3 DNA: TGTGCCAGCAGCTTACCTCCGGACGTACGGAGGGGCCAAGAGACCCAGTACTTC
CDR3 protein: CASSLPPDVRRGQETQYF
V gene: TRBV11-2
D gene: -
J gene: TRBJ2-5
clone size: -
CDR3 length: 18

CDR3 DNA: TGTGCCAGCAGTTGGCGCGGGGGACAGGGGGTGGATCAGCCCCAGCATTTT
CDR3 protein: CASSWRGGQGVDQPQHF
V gene: TRBV28
D gene: TRBD1
J gene: TRBJ1-5
clone size: once
CDR3 length: 17

CDR3 DNA: TGTGCCAGCAGTTTGTTCGGTTCCTCCTACGAGCAGTACTTC
CDR3 protein: CASSLFGSSYEQYF
V gene: TRBV28
D gene: -
J gene: TRBJ2-7
clone size: -
CDR3 length: 14

CDR3 DNA: TGTGCCAGCAGTATTCGGGGTGGTGGGATGGGCCTTCCGTATGGCTACACCTTC
CDR3 protein: CASSIRGGGMGLPYGYTF
V gene: TRBV27
D gene: -
J gene: TRBJ1-2
clone size: -
CDR3 length: 18

CDR3 DNA: TGTGCCAGTACTCCGGGACAGGCTAACACTGAAGCTTTCTTT
CDR3 protein: CASTPGQANTEAFF
V gene: TRBV19
D gene: TRBD1
J gene: TRBJ1-1
clone size: -
CDR3 length: 14

CDR3 DNA: TGCGCCAGCAGCTTGGAAGGGAATCGGGACAATGAGCAGTTCTTC
CDR3 protein: CASSLEGNRDNEQFF
V gene: TRBV5-1
D gene: -
J gene: TRBJ2-1
clone size: -
CDR3 length: 15

CDR3 DNA: TGTGCCAGCAGCTTTACCCCGACAGGCCTGTGGAGTGGCTACACCTTC
CDR3 protein: CASSFTPTGLWSGYTF
V gene: TRBV7-3
D gene: -
J gene: TRBJ1-2
clone size: -
CDR3 length: 16

CDR3 DNA: TGCGCCAGCAGCTTGTTCGGGGTTTCGGGGCCGCAAGAGACCCAGTACTTC
CDR3 protein: CASSLFGVSGPQETQYF
V gene: TRBV5-1
D gene: -
J gene: TRBJ2-5
clone size: -
CDR3 length: 17

CDR3 DNA: TGTGCCAGCAGCCCACCGGCCCTTCGAAAGAGCACTGAAGCTTTCTTT
CDR3 protein: CASSPPALRKSTEAFF
V gene: TRBV11-3
D gene: -
J gene: TRBJ1-1
clone size: -
CDR3 length: 16

CDR3 DNA: TGTGCCAGCAACCCCCAGGGGGTGAGGGAGACCCAGTACTTC
CDR3 protein: CASNPQGVRETQYF
V gene: TRBV5-6
D gene: TRBD1
J gene: TRBJ2-5
clone size: -
CDR3 length: 14

CDR3 DNA: TGTGCCAGCTCACAGGGGGCAGGTCAGCCCCAGCATTTT
CDR3 protein: CASSQGAGQPQHF
V gene: TRBV18
D gene: TRBD1
J gene: TRBJ1-5
clone size: few
CDR3 length: 13

CDR3 DNA: TGTGCCAGCAGCCCACTGACCGACACAGATACGCAGTATTTT
CDR3 protein: CASSPLTDTDTQYF
V gene: TRBV6-1
D gene: -
J gene: TRBJ2-3
clone size: -
CDR3 length: 14

CDR3 DNA: TGTGCCAGCAGTTACTCATCCGGGGCCAACTATGGCTACACCTTC
CDR3 protein: CASSYSSGANYGYTF
V gene: TRBV6-5
D gene: -
J gene: TRBJ1-2
clone size: -
CDR3 length: 15

CDR3 DNA: TGTGCCACCAGCAGAGATAGTACGGGCTACGAGCAGTACTTC
CDR3 protein: CATSRDSTGYEQYF
V gene: TRBV15
D gene: -
J gene: TRBJ2-7
clone size: once
CDR3 length: 14